The subject of this entry is one TCR beta chain. Its antigen is currently unknown. These data come from a study of regulatory T cells in long-lasting Graves disease. Points from the study as a whole: Persistent Graves' disease cases displayed lower TCR diversity than newly diagnosed ones.

Time point here: persistent/refractory GD, antithyroid drugs over 5 years with positive TRAb. Researchers made the TCR library from RNA that was extracted from PBMCs. Collection of peripheral blood (about 10 milliliters) was done using EDTA tubes. Building the TCR beta libraries relied on iRepertoire HTBI primers, and CDR3 regions underwent Arm-PCR. TCRdb reprocessed the multiplex PCR reads via MiXCR and lists one record per CDR3 protein. The data contain roughly 500,000 distinct CDR3 sequences, around a fifth of them seen just once; the ten biggest clones take up around 13%. This TCR derives from a female donor with Graves disease. Here the sequenced sample was peripheral blood mononuclear cells (PBMCs), taken when the disease was refractory, from a patient treated with antithyroid drugs.

The CDR3 is CASSPTSSTDTQYF. The CDR3 DNA reads TGTGCCAGCAGTCCAACATCATCCACAGATACGCAGTATTTT. The chain recombines TRBV6-1 with TRBJ2-3; D remains unclear. The CDR3 sequence is 14 residues long. The germline CDR1 and CDR2 sequences are MNHNS and SASEGT. V was shortened by 5 bases and J by 2 bases, with 11 bases between the two germline ends.